Each of the 4 T cell receptor beta chains below was sequenced from the same sample in a study of blood T cell repertoires in COVID-19. Using immunoSEQ multiplex PCR, the repertoire was profiled, and TCRdb retains in-frame clones only, with some absent. This table has some 170,000 clones, 82% appearing once. The source material was peripheral blood. Receptors originate from a woman in her 70s with acute or convalescent COVID-19.

This chain links TRBV19 with TRBJ1-1; D is possibly TRBD1 (5 bases). The CDR3 has 13 residues. The V end lost 6 bases, the J end lost 0 bases, and 8 bases lay between the germline ends. Per germline, CDR1 LNHDA and CDR2 SQIVND (reference sequence). The CDR3 bases are TGTGCCAGTAGGCGGGGACTGAACACTGAAGCTTTCTTT. Its translation is CASRRGLNTEAFF.

The count of this clone is one. CDR3 nucleotides: TGCGCCAGCAGCTTGGCCGCGACTAGCGGGGGGGGCGAGACCCAGTACTTC. Residues: CASSLAATSGGGETQYF. The rearrangement joins TRBV5-1 to TRBJ2-5, with 14 bases matching TRBD2. The CDR3 covers 17 residues. J lost 5 bases, V lost 0 bases, and 6 bases had no gene match. Germline V gene data show CDR1 as SGHRS and CDR2 as YFSETQ. Full variable domain (missing parts from reference TRBV5-1 and TRBJ2-5): KAGVTQTPRYLIKTRGQQVTLSCSPISGHRSVSWYQQTPGQGLQFLFEYFSETQRNKGNFPGRFSGRQFSNSRSEMNVSTLELGDSALYLCASSLAATSGGGETQYFGPGTRLLVL.

This chain joins TRBV30 and TRBJ2-5; D may be TRBD2 (5 bases). The CDR3 is 12 amino acids. Trimming removed 5 bases from V and 2 bases from J, with 9 bases in between. Germline V gene sequence: CDR1 GTSNPN, CDR2 SVGIG (reference sequence). As DNA, the CDR3 is TGTGCCTGGGGGGAGCAGCAAGAGACCCAGTACTTC. Its protein product is CAWGEQQETQYF.

The chain uses TRBV2 and TRBJ2-1, with TRBD2 matching over 8 bases. The CDR3 is 14 residues long. Germline values: CDR1 SNHLY, CDR2 FYNNEI. Trimming removed 6 bases from V and 6 bases from J; junction bases left unmatched: 7. CDR3 in DNA: TGTGCCAGCAGCCCCCGGGGGGGTGGCAATGAGCAGTTCTTC. Translating it yields CASSPRGGGNEQFF.